The TCR beta chain under discussion was sequenced for a study of cytomegalovirus exposure and HLA in healthy donors. The study, taken as a whole, reports: The listing of roughly 160 TCR beta chains classed them as cytomegalovirus-associated. With DRB1 most and HLA-C fewest, TCR association rates differed between HLA loci in a later analysis.

Germline CDR1 reads SGDLS; CDR2 reads YYNGEE. This CDR3 comprises 17 residues. The ends lost 5 bases at V and 8 bases at J; junction bases unmatched: 14. With respect to this clone: Its antigen remains unidentified.

PCR was performed using 60 Vbeta and 13 Jbeta primers. Profiling relied on immunoSEQ multiplex PCR, and the TCRdb table lists in-frame clones only, not all of them. The sample contains 200,000 or so clones, 87% of which appear only once. Material for sequencing was PBMCs. This TCR was sampled from a girl in the first two years of life in good health and CMV-seronegative. The chain links TRBV9 to TRBJ2-1, with 12 bases aligning to TRBD2. DNA of the CDR3: TGTGCCAGCAGAACATCAACTAGCGGGAGGTGTCCCGATGAGCAGTTCTTC. It encodes CASRTSTSGRCPDEQFF. The full variable domain, in which reference TRBV9 and TRBJ2-1 provide the parts outside the CDR3, is DSGVTQTPKHLITATGQRVTLRCSPRSGDLSVYWYQQSLDQGLQFLIQYYNGEERAKGNILERFSAQQFPDLHSELNLSSLELGDSALYFCASRTSTSGRCPDEQFFGPGTRLTVL.